The 18 T cell receptor beta chains below were found in one sample sequenced in a study of blood T cell repertoires in COVID-19. Using immunoSEQ multiplex PCR, the repertoire was profiled, and TCRdb retains in-frame clones only, with some absent. Here the sample spans hundreds of thousands of clones, 88% being singletons. The sample consisted of PBMCs or T cells enriched from blood (not recorded which). All receptors derive from a woman in her 30s who had recovered from COVID-19.

V is TRBV6-1 and J is TRBJ1-2; tentatively, D is TRBD1 (6 bases). Looked up from germline, CDR1 is MNHNS and CDR2 is SASEGT. V lost 0 bases and J lost 14, with 22 bases in between. This CDR3 is 15 amino acids long. This CDR3 reads CASSEALRGAGSGTF. The CDR3 nucleotides are TGTGCCAGCAGTGAAGCGCTTCGGGGGGCCGGTTCTGGTACCTTC.

This chain links TRBV5-4 with TRBJ2-3; 16 bases map to TRBD2. This CDR3 comprises 19 residues. CDR1 is SGHNT, CDR2 YYREEE, per germline (reference sequence). J gave up 3 bases and V 2 bases, and 9 bases lay outside the gene matches. In nucleotides, the CDR3 is TGTGCCAGCAGCTTCTGGGGACTAGCGGGAGGGCCAAGAACAGATACGCAGTATTTT. Translating gives CASSFWGLAGGPRTDTQYF.

Details on this clone: The junction and the germline gene differ at one end; a read error may be behind it. J is TRBJ2-7 and V is TRBV13, with a possible D match to TRBD1 (6 bases). The CDR3 contains 12 residues. CDR1 PRHDT and CDR2 FYEKMQ come from the germline V gene (reference sequence). In DNA form, the CDR3 reads TGTGCCAGCAGCTTAGGGAGGGGGTCTCGGAACTTC. This gives the protein CASSLGRGSRNF.

The rearrangement joins TRBV6-5 to TRBJ2-3; TRBD2 matches 11 bases. From germline, CDR1 is MNHEY and CDR2 SVGAGI. The CDR3 is 15 amino acids. The trim removed 7 bases at V and 5 bases at J, leaving 8 bases unmatched. The CDR3 DNA reads as TGTGCCAGCACCGTTAGCGGGAGGGCTATAGATACGCAGTATTTT. As protein: CASTVSGRAIDTQYF.

This clone appeared once. This chain links TRBV6-5 with TRBJ1-2; no clear D. The germline CDR1 and CDR2 sequences are MNHEY and SVGAGI. The CDR3 runs 13 residues. V was pared by 0 bases and J by 5 bases, with 7 bases between. The CDR3 here is CASSYSRGYGYTF. CDR3 DNA sequence: TGTGCCAGCAGTTACTCGAGAGGATATGGCTACACCTTC.

The gene calls are TRBV19 and TRBJ1-2; 7 nucleotides align to TRBD1. V shed 7 bases, J shed 7 bases, and the junction held 6 bases outside the gene matches. The CDR3 extends over 12 amino acids. From germline, CDR1 is LNHDA and CDR2 SQIVND (reference sequence). The CDR3 reads CASNEGAPGYTF. The CDR3 DNA is TGTGCCAGTAACGAGGGGGCGCCTGGCTACACCTTC.

The chain combines TRBV18 with TRBJ2-1, with TRBD2 matching over 11 bases. Germline V gene lookup returns CDR1 KGHSH and CDR2 LQKENI. CDR3 length equals 18 residues. V lost 1 base, J lost 6 bases, and 11 bases stayed unmatched. CDR3: CASSPQVLAGGISNEQFF. CDR3 coding DNA: TGTGCCAGCTCACCACAAGTTTTAGCGGGGGGGATCAGCAATGAGCAGTTCTTC.

The chain employs TRBV27 and TRBJ2-1, with D possibly being TRBD1 (5 bases). Germline V gene sequence: CDR1 MNHEY, CDR2 SMNVEV (reference sequence). V was clipped by 6 bases and J by 7 bases, with 10 bases between them. This CDR3 has 12 amino acids. DNA for the CDR3: TGTGCCAGCAGCAGGGTTCGGAATGAGCAGTTCTTC. Translating gives CASSRVRNEQFF.

J is TRBJ1-3 and V is TRBV6-1; perhaps TRBD1 as D (5 bases). The CDR3 contains 15 residues. Between the trimmed V and J ends, which lost 1 base and 4 bases, there was a span of 11 bases. Germline V gives CDR1 MNHNS, CDR2 SASEGT. CDR3 nucleotides: TGTGCCAGCAGTGAAGATCGCCGACAGGGAAACACCATATATTTT. This encodes CASSEDRRQGNTIYF.

Only a few counts were recorded for this clone. V and J are TRBV24-1 and TRBJ1-2, with a tentative D call TRBD1 (5 bases). The CDR3 contains 17 residues. V was clipped by 6 bases and J by 3 bases, with 22 bases between them. Germline values: CDR1 KGHDR, CDR2 SFDVKD. The DNA of the CDR3 is TGTGCCACCAGTACGTCTTCTCGGGGGATTGGGGACTATGGCTACACCTTC. The encoded protein is CATSTSSRGIGDYGYTF.

This rearrangement joins TRBV2 to TRBJ2-1; 11 nucleotides agree with TRBD2. V lost 3 bases and J lost 3; bases outside the gene matches: 4. Germline V gives CDR1 SNHLY, CDR2 FYNNEI. This CDR3 contains 16 residues. The CDR3 loop reads CASSDPGLADYNEQFF. CDR3 nucleotide sequence: TGTGCCAGCAGTGACCCGGGACTAGCGGACTACAATGAGCAGTTCTTC.

The chain employs TRBV7-9 and TRBJ2-3; TRBD1 matches at 7 bases. The CDR3 extends over 18 amino acids. The germline gives CDR1 SEHNR, CDR2 FQNEAQ (reference sequence). Trimming cost V 4 bases and J 0 bases; bases outside gene matches: 13. The CDR3 spells CASSSTWLDRFSTDTQYF. The CDR3 bases are TGTGCCAGCAGCTCCACCTGGTTGGACAGGTTTAGCACAGATACGCAGTATTTT.

This chain joins TRBV5-5 and TRBJ2-5; 7 nucleotides align to TRBD2. CDR1 SGHKS and CDR2 YYEKEE come from the germline V gene (reference sequence). V shed 4 bases, J shed 5 bases, and the junction held 17 bases outside the gene matches. The CDR3 consists of 17 residues. The CDR3 sequence: CASSQRGWRGTMETQYF. CDR3 in DNA: TGTGCCAGCAGCCAACGGGGGTGGCGGGGGACCATGGAGACCCAGTACTTC.

J is TRBJ2-4 and V is TRBV15, with TRBD2 matching 12 bases. There are 19 residues in the CDR3. Germline V gene lookup returns CDR1 LNHNV and CDR2 YYDKDF (reference sequence). V was pared by 2 bases and J by 7 bases, with 15 bases of the junction left unmatched. The CDR3 spells CATSRPGLAGPAKGNIQYF. The CDR3 DNA reads as TGTGCCACCAGCAGACCCGGACTAGCGGGACCGGCCAAGGGGAACATTCAGTACTTC.

The rearrangement uses TRBV4-1 and TRBJ2-7, with TRBD1 matching 8 bases. The CDR3 contains 16 residues. With V trimmed by 2 bases and J by 5 bases, 11 bases remained unmatched. Germline V CDR1 and CDR2: MGHRA, YSYEKL. CDR3 region: CASSQISRDRTHEQYF. The CDR3 DNA reads as TGCGCCAGCAGCCAAATAAGTCGGGACAGGACCCACGAGCAGTACTTC.

V is TRBV29-1 and J is TRBJ2-7, with a weak D call TRBD2 (5 bases). Trimming shortened V by 4 bases and J by 3 bases, and 10 bases separated the two germline ends. The CDR3 length is 12 residues. Per germline, CDR1 SQVTM and CDR2 ANQGSEA. The CDR3 reads CSVGEGRYEQYF. The CDR3, as DNA: TGCAGCGTTGGAGAGGGCCGCTACGAGCAGTACTTC.

The chain has TRBV30 and TRBJ1-1; D gene ambiguous. The V end lost 1 base, the J end lost 4 bases, and 10 bases lay between the germline ends. Germline loops: CDR1 GTSNPN, CDR2 SVGIG (reference sequence). CDR3 length equals 13 residues. The CDR3 here is CAWSGVRATEAFF. The CDR3 DNA reads as TGTGCCTGGAGTGGCGTCCGAGCCACTGAAGCTTTCTTT.

The chain recombines TRBV28 with TRBJ1-1, with TRBD1 matching over 9 bases. The J segment lost 8 bases and the V segment lost 5 bases, leaving 0 bases of the junction unmatched. Germline assignment: CDR1 MDHEN and CDR2 SYDVKM. The length of the CDR3 is 11 residues. CDR3 loop: CASSGTGEAFF. CDR3 bases: TGTGCCAGCAGTGGGACAGGGGAAGCTTTCTTT.